The clone carrying this TCR beta chain was found a few times. The sort gate was single viable CD3+CD4+CD8-CD45RO+ cells for memory CD4+ T cells. CD4+ T cells were isolated by positive magnetic selection. The sample is drawn from a study of memory CD4+ T cells and cytomegalovirus serostatus. Study information: Healthy Belgian adult donors included about nine CMV-positive and some 24 CMV-negative people.

Germline CDR1 is SGHVS and CDR2 is FQNEAQ. This CDR3 region has 16 residues. V gave up 3 bases and J gave up 4 bases, with 13 bases separating them. Assay used: immunoSEQ multiplex PCR; TCRdb lists only in-frame clones, some missing. The sample shows approximately 44,000 clones, around 80% of them seen only once. This receptor was identified in an adult in good health and CMV-seronegative. The source material was memory CD4+ T cells from blood. The chain links TRBV7-8 to TRBJ1-6; D gene ambiguous. The CDR3 loop is CASSLDVGLYNSPLHF. CDR3 coding DNA: TGTGCCAGCAGCTTGGATGTAGGGTTGTATAATTCACCCCTCCACTTT.